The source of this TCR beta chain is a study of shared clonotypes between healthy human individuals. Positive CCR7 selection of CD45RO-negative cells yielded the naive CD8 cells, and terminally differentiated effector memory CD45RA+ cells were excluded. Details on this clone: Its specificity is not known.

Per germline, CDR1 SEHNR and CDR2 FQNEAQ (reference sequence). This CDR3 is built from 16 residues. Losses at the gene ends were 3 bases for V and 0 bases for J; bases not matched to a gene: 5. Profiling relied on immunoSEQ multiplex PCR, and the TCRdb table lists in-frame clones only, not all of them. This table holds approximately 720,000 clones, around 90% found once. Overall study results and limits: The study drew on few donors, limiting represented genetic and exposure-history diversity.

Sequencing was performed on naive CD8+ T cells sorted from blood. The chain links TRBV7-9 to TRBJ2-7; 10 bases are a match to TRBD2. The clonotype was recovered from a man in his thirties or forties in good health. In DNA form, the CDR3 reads TGTGCCAGCAGCTTCAGAGCGGGAGGGCCCTCCTACGAGCAGTACTTC. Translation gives CASSFRAGGPSYEQYF.